One sample yielded the 29 T cell receptor beta chains listed below, sequenced in a study of shared clonotypes between healthy human individuals. TCRdb's table, derived via immunoSEQ multiplex PCR, lists solely in-frame clones and lacks some. Of a few million clones in the sample, around 95% were seen once. Positive CCR7 selection of CD45RO-negative cells yielded the naive CD8 cells, and terminally differentiated effector memory CD45RA+ cells were excluded. Sequenced material: naive CD8+ T cells from PBMCs. Receptors were obtained from a young man in good health. Some clones in this sample may be carry-over from other donors' samples.

As regards this clone: The same CDR3 arises from other DNA sequences in this sample as well. The V gene is TRBV9, the J gene TRBJ1-1; no clear D. Germline V CDR1 and CDR2: SGDLS, YYNGEE. CDR3 length: 14 residues. Trimming stripped 0 bases from V and 1 base from J, with 7 bases between. CDR3 DNA: TGTGCCAGCAGCGTAGCGGAGGGGAACACTGAAGCTTTCTTT. Translated: CASSVAEGNTEAFF.

The V gene is TRBV13, the J gene TRBJ2-1; D unresolved. Between the trimmed V and J ends, which lost 5 bases and 5 bases, there was a span of 16 bases. The CDR3 covers 15 residues. CDR1 is PRHDT, CDR2 FYEKMQ, per germline (reference sequence). The CDR3 region is CASSVATLDHNEQFF. In DNA form, the CDR3 reads TGTGCCAGCAGCGTCGCTACCCTGGACCACAATGAGCAGTTCTTC.

The V call is TRBV13, the J call TRBJ2-5; D is uncertain. Germline CDR1 reads PRHDT; CDR2 reads FYEKMQ (reference sequence). The CDR3 covers 13 residues. The V end was cut by 2 bases, the J end by 0 bases, with 4 bases between. CDR3 sequence: CASSLTYQETQYF. The CDR3 nucleotides are TGTGCCAGCAGCTTAACGTACCAAGAGACCCAGTACTTC.

V usage is TRBV15 and J usage is TRBJ2-1, with a possible D match to TRBD1 (6 bases). The V and J ends lost 0 bases and 1 base respectively, with 10 bases between them. This CDR3 has 16 amino acids. CDR1 and CDR2 from the germline V gene are LNHNV and YYDKDF (reference sequence). CDR3 sequence (DNA): TGTGCCACCAGCAGAGATAGGGGGATTTCCTACAATGAGCAGTTCTTC. Translating gives CATSRDRGISYNEQFF.

The rearrangement uses TRBV19 and TRBJ1-3; the D gene is possibly TRBD1 (6 bases). CDR3 length: 15 amino acids. The V gene's germline CDR1 is LNHDA and CDR2 SQIVND (reference sequence). V was shortened by 3 bases and J by 1 base, with 10 bases between the two germline ends. The CDR3 loop is CASSIGTTSGNTIYF. The CDR3 bases are TGTGCCAGTAGTATTGGGACAACGTCTGGAAACACCATATATTTT.

The CDR3 loop is CASSQVAGDVYEQYF. As DNA, the CDR3 is TGCGCCAGCAGCCAAGTAGCGGGAGATGTCTACGAGCAGTACTTC. This sequence joins TRBV4-1 and TRBJ2-7; 9 nucleotides match TRBD2. The CDR3 has 15 amino acids. Trimming removed 1 base from V and 3 bases from J; junction bases left unmatched: 4. CDR1 is MGHRA, CDR2 YSYEKL, per germline.

The V gene is TRBV28, the J gene TRBJ1-6; D uncertain. Germline CDR1 is MDHEN and CDR2 is SYDVKM. This CDR3 has 16 amino acids. Trimming cost V 6 bases and J 3 bases, with 15 bases left between them. The CDR3 here is CASSSNGVIYNSPLHF. The CDR3 coding sequence is TGTGCCAGCAGCTCCAACGGTGTGATCTATAATTCACCCCTCCACTTT.

This clone occurred once. The chain is built from TRBV21-1 and TRBJ1-2; the D call in the table, TRBD1, was not verified against the DNA. TRBV21-1 is designated a pseudogene. CDR3 size: 14 residues. This CDR3 is CASSVGQGRYRYTF. In DNA, the CDR3 is TGTGCCAGCAGTGTTGGGCAGGGTAGGTATCGCTACACCTTC.

J is TRBJ1-2 and V is TRBV9, with TRBD1 matching over 9 bases. V lost 3 bases to trimming and J lost 7 bases; unmatched junction nucleotides: 7. CDR1 and CDR2 from the germline V gene are SGDLS and YYNGEE. This CDR3 is built from 14 residues. The CDR3 protein is CASSGTGEDSGYTF. CDR3 in DNA: TGTGCCAGCAGCGGGACAGGGGAAGACTCTGGCTACACCTTC.

This clone was found a few times. The rearrangement links TRBV5-1 to TRBJ2-6; TRBD1 matches at 8 bases. The CDR3 has 16 amino acids. V trimming: 4 bases; J trimming: 4 bases; junction bases outside the gene matches: 7. CDR1 and CDR2 (germline): SGHRS, YFSETQ. In DNA form, the CDR3 reads TGCGCCAGCAGCCAACGGACAGGGTTCGGGGCCAACGTCCTGACTTTC. It specifies CASSQRTGFGANVLTF. Full variable domain (remainder filled in from reference TRBV5-1 and TRBJ2-6): KAGVTQTPRYLIKTRGQQVTLSCSPISGHRSVSWYQQTPGQGLQFLFEYFSETQRNKGNFPGRFSGRQFSNSRSEMNVSTLELGDSALYLCASSQRTGFGANVLTFGAGSRLTVL.

About this clone: Other DNA sequences in this specimen translate into the identical CDR3. V is TRBV9 and J is TRBJ2-7, with D uncertain. V dropped 0 bases and J dropped 2 bases, with 9 bases sitting between them. Germline V gene sequence: CDR1 SGDLS, CDR2 YYNGEE. This CDR3 is built from 14 residues. The CDR3 coding sequence is TGTGCCAGCAGCGTAGGGGGTCGCGCCTACGAGCAGTACTTC. It is translated as CASSVGGRAYEQYF.

The V gene is TRBV6-1, the J gene TRBJ2-1; TRBD2 aligns across 11 bases. Germline-derived CDR1 and CDR2 are MNHNS and SASEGT. The CDR3 is 14 amino acids. V trimming: 6 bases; J trimming: 12 bases; junction bases outside the gene matches: 10. The DNA for the CDR3 is TGTGCCAGCAGGGAACTAGCGGGAGCATGGAGGCAGTTCTTC. Its translation is CASRELAGAWRQFF.

The chain links TRBV7-9 to TRBJ2-1; a weak D match, TRBD2 (6 bases). Germline CDR1 SEHNR, CDR2 FQNEAQ (reference sequence). The CDR3 is 17 residues long. V was cut by 6 bases and J by 8 bases, with 26 bases left in between. CDR3 DNA: TGTGCCAGCAGTCCTCCCCTGGCAGGAGGGACTCAAGATGAGCAGTTCTTC. Translated, it gives CASSPPLAGGTQDEQFF.

The chain carries TRBV7-6 and TRBJ2-5, with no clear D. Germline V lookup: CDR1 SGHVS, CDR2 FNYEAQ. V dropped 1 base and J dropped 5 bases, with 8 bases sitting between them. This CDR3 has 13 amino acids. CDR3 nucleotides: TGTGCCAGCAGCTTAGGAGGTCTGGAGACCCAGTACTTC. This sequence encodes CASSLGGLETQYF.

As to this clone: Other DNA sequences in the sample encode the same CDR3. The genes are TRBV4-1 and TRBJ1-5; D is unresolved. This CDR3 comprises 16 residues. V was pared by 0 bases and J by 0 bases, with 9 bases between. Germline V gene lookup returns CDR1 MGHRA and CDR2 YSYEKL. The CDR3 bases are TGCGCCAGCAGCCAAGATTGGAGGGATAGCAATCAGCCCCAGCATTTT. Encoded protein: CASSQDWRDSNQPQHF.

The CDR3 coding sequence is TGTGCCAGCAGCTTAGTTATCATTGTAGGGACTAGCGGGACCTACGAGCAGTACTTC. It is translated as CASSLVIIVGTSGTYEQYF. The V gene is TRBV7-2, the J gene TRBJ2-7; 13 bases are a match to TRBD2. The CDR3 sequence is 19 residues long. Trimming took 1 base from V and 2 from J; bases not matched to a gene: 11. Germline V gene sequence: CDR1 SGHTA, CDR2 FQGNSA.

This clone was observed a handful of times. The V gene is TRBV28, the J gene TRBJ2-3, with TRBD2 matching 7 bases. Germline CDR1 reads MDHEN; CDR2 reads SYDVKM. The length of the CDR3 is 17 residues. With 8 bases clipped from V and 2 bases from J, the junction kept 16 bases outside the gene matches. CDR3 nucleotide sequence: TGTGCCAGCCTACCCGAATGGTCTAGCGGTATCACAGATACGCAGTATTTT. Translating it yields CASLPEWSSGITDTQYF.

This chain links TRBV27 with TRBJ1-2; D is ambiguous. The V and J ends lost 3 bases and 3 bases respectively, with 14 bases between them. Looked up from germline, CDR1 is MNHEY and CDR2 is SMNVEV (reference sequence). This CDR3 is 15 amino acids long. The CDR3 DNA reads TGTGCCAGCAGTTTTAGCCAGACGGCGTACTATGGCTACACCTTC. It yields the protein CASSFSQTAYYGYTF.

This clone was seen a handful of times. The chain recombines TRBV19 with TRBJ1-1; 8 nucleotides line up with TRBD1. CDR1 is LNHDA, CDR2 SQIVND, per germline (reference sequence). The CDR3 extends over 15 amino acids. V dropped 7 bases and J dropped 3; count of bases not matched to a gene: 10. The CDR3 protein is CASMPRGRVDTEAFF. The CDR3 DNA is TGTGCCAGTATGCCCAGGGGGCGCGTGGACACTGAAGCTTTCTTT.

The gene calls are TRBV6-6 and TRBJ1-1; D may be TRBD1 (5 bases). The ends were cut back, 0 bases at V and 4 bases at J, with 12 bases in the middle. This CDR3 spans 15 amino acids. Germline loops: CDR1 MNHNY, CDR2 SVGAGI (reference sequence). This CDR3 reads CASSYSGGGGTEAFF. For the CDR3, the DNA is TGTGCCAGCAGTTACTCGGGTGGGGGGGGCACTGAAGCTTTCTTT.

As to this clone: The same CDR3 is also encoded by other DNA sequences in this sample. The rearrangement joins TRBV27 to TRBJ2-5, with D uncertain. Between the trimmed V and J ends, which lost 0 bases and 0 bases, there was a span of 5 bases. The CDR3 consists of 14 residues. Germline CDR1 reads MNHEY; CDR2 reads SMNVEV (reference sequence). The CDR3 region has the DNA TGTGCCAGCAGTTTATCCGGGTACCAAGAGACCCAGTACTTC. Protein: CASSLSGYQETQYF.

The table lists this clone with a count of one. The V gene is TRBV28, the J gene TRBJ2-3; the match to TRBD2 covers 7 bases. The CDR3 covers 14 residues. V was pared by 4 bases and J by 3 bases, with 4 bases of the junction left unmatched. Germline CDR1 reads MDHEN; CDR2 reads SYDVKM. CDR3: CASSYGGETDTQYF. The CDR3 DNA reads TGTGCCAGCAGTTATGGGGGGGAGACAGATACGCAGTATTTT.

The gene calls are TRBV28 and TRBJ1-5; D is possibly TRBD1 (5 bases). V lost 8 bases to trimming and J lost 0 bases, with 11 bases between them. Germline CDR1 MDHEN, CDR2 SYDVKM. The CDR3 contains 14 residues. The CDR3 bases are TGTGCCAGCCGCGAGGGGCGTAGCAATCAGCCCCAGCATTTT. It specifies CASREGRSNQPQHF. Together with reference TRBV28 and TRBJ1-5, the CDR3 gives the full variable domain: DVKVTQSSRYLVKRTGEKVFLECVQDMDHENMFWYRQDPGLGLRLIYFSYDVKMKEKGDIPEGYSVSREKKERFSLILESASTNQTSMYLCASREGRSNQPQHFGDGTRLSIL.

V is TRBV25-1 and J is TRBJ1-2, with a weak D call TRBD1 (5 bases). Looked up from germline, CDR1 is MGHDK and CDR2 is SYGVNS. The V and J ends lost 4 bases and 8 bases respectively, with 11 bases between them. The length of the CDR3 is 12 residues. Here the CDR3 DNA reads TGTGCCAGCAGTGGAGGGGACGGCGGCTACACCTTC. Translation gives CASSGGDGGYTF.

The genes are TRBV28 and TRBJ2-2; D uncertain. The germline V gene has CDR1 MDHEN and CDR2 SYDVKM. The V end was cut by 5 bases, the J end by 1 base, with 14 bases between. The CDR3 runs 16 residues. CDR3 nucleotides: TGTGCCAGCAGTACCCCCGTTGAGAGGAACACCGGGGAGCTGTTTTTT. Residues: CASSTPVERNTGELFF.

The chain has TRBV5-6 and TRBJ2-1; D ambiguous. Germline V gene lookup returns CDR1 SGHDT and CDR2 YYEEEE. The CDR3 consists of 13 residues. Trimming pared 0 bases from V and 5 bases from J, leaving 6 bases between. CDR3 DNA sequence: TGTGCCAGCAGCTTGGACTGGAACAATGAGCAGTTCTTC. It translates to CASSLDWNNEQFF.

The chain is built from TRBV11-2 and TRBJ1-2; D is ambiguous. Germline-derived CDR1 and CDR2 are SGHAT and FQNNGV. The CDR3 extends over 14 amino acids. Deletions cut 5 bases from V and 3 bases from J, with 13 bases between. The DNA for the CDR3 is TGTGCCAGCAGCCCCCGCCTGGACCACTATGGCTACACCTTC. This gives the protein CASSPRLDHYGYTF.

The chain combines TRBV15 with TRBJ2-7; TRBD1 agrees at 8 bases. CDR1 LNHNV and CDR2 YYDKDF come from the germline V gene (reference sequence). J was trimmed by 3 bases and V by 2 bases; bases with no gene match: 9. The length of the CDR3 is 16 residues. The chain's CDR3 is CATSRRRQGAFYEQYF. The CDR3, as DNA: TGTGCCACCAGCAGACGCCGCCAGGGGGCTTTCTACGAGCAGTACTTC.

This clone was observed a handful of times. V is TRBV5-4 and J is TRBJ1-3; D is possibly TRBD1 (5 bases). Germline values: CDR1 SGHNT, CDR2 YYREEE (reference sequence). This CDR3 contains 16 residues. V shed 0 bases and J shed 3 bases, with 13 bases lying between them. CDR3 DNA sequence: TGTGCCAGCAGCTTGGCGATAGGGGCGGGTGGAAACACCATATATTTT. It codes for CASSLAIGAGGNTIYF.